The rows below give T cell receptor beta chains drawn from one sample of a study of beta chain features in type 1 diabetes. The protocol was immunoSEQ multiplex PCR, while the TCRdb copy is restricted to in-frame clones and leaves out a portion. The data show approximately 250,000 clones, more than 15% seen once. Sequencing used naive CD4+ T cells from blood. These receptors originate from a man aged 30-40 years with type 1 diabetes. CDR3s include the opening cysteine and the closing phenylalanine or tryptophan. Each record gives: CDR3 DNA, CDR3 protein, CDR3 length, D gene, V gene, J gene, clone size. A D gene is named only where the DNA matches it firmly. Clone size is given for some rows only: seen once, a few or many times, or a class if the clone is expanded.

DNA: TGTGCCACCGGCAGGGGAGTGTTGGGGAGAGGAAACACCATATATTTT
CDR3: CATGRGVLGRGNTIYF
length: 16
D: .
V: TRBV15
J: TRBJ1-3
size: .

DNA: TGCGCCAGCAGCCAAGATCAGAACGAGAACTATGGCTACACCTTC
CDR3: CASSQDQNENYGYTF
length: 15
D: .
V: TRBV4-1
J: TRBJ1-2
size: .

DNA: TGTGCCAGCAGACCACAGGGTTACGAGCAGTACTTC
CDR3: CASRPQGYEQYF
length: 12
D: .
V: TRBV28
J: TRBJ2-7
size: .

DNA: TGTGCCAGCAGCTTAGCTTACACAGATACGCAGTATTTT
CDR3: CASSLAYTDTQYF
length: 13
D: .
V: TRBV7-3
J: TRBJ2-3
size: few

DNA: TGTGCCAGCAGCTCGAGACTAGCGGGAGAGGTTGAGCAGTTCTTC
CDR3: CASSSRLAGEVEQFF
length: 15
D: TRBD2
V: TRBV7-9
J: TRBJ2-1
size: few

DNA: TGTGCCAGCAGCCCGCAGGGGGCAGGGACCCAGTACTTC
CDR3: CASSPQGAGTQYF
length: 13
D: TRBD1
V: TRBV7-2
J: TRBJ2-5
size: .

DNA: TGTGCCAGCAGTCGCGACAGGGGAGGCTACGAGCAGTACTTC
CDR3: CASSRDRGGYEQYF
length: 14
D: TRBD1
V: TRBV6-5
J: TRBJ2-7
size: .

DNA: TGTGCCAGCAGCTTAGTTTCAAGGGCAGGGGACGGCTACACCTTC
CDR3: CASSLVSRAGDGYTF
length: 15
D: .
V: TRBV7-2
J: TRBJ1-2
size: .

DNA: TGTGCCAGCAGCTCGGGACAGGCGAACACCGGGGAGCTGTTTTTT
CDR3: CASSSGQANTGELFF
length: 15
D: TRBD1
V: TRBV7-2
J: TRBJ2-2
size: .

DNA: TGTGCCAGCAGCCCCACGGGACAGTTCTACGAGCAGTACTTC
CDR3: CASSPTGQFYEQYF
length: 14
D: TRBD1
V: TRBV13
J: TRBJ2-7
size: .

DNA: TGTGCCAGCAGTTACGGGGGACGGCTTAGCTATGGCTACACCTTC
CDR3: CASSYGGRLSYGYTF
length: 15
D: .
V: TRBV6-6
J: TRBJ1-2
size: .

DNA: TGTGCCAGCAGTTCAGACGGACTAGCGCGCGCCTACGAGCAGTACTTC
CDR3: CASSSDGLARAYEQYF
length: 16
D: TRBD2
V: TRBV27
J: TRBJ2-7
size: few

DNA: TGTGCCTGGAACGGCAATGAGCAGTTCTTC
CDR3: CAWNGNEQFF
length: 10
D: .
V: TRBV30
J: TRBJ2-1
size: few

DNA: TGTGCCAGCAGCCCTCGGACTAGTCTACGCACAGATACGCAGTATTTT
CDR3: CASSPRTSLRTDTQYF
length: 16
D: TRBD2
V: TRBV7-6
J: TRBJ2-3
size: .

DNA: TGTGCCAGCAGCCCTCCTCGGGGTGGGGCACAAGAGACCCAGTACTTC
CDR3: CASSPPRGGAQETQYF
length: 16
D: .
V: TRBV5-4
J: TRBJ2-5
size: .

DNA: TGTGCCAGCAGCCCCCAGGGGGTAATGGGAGCTTTCTTT
CDR3: CASSPQGVMGAFF
length: 13
D: TRBD1
V: TRBV9
J: TRBJ1-1
size: .

DNA: TGCGCCAGCAGCCAAAGTACGGGGACTACCTACAATGAGCAGTTCTTC
CDR3: CASSQSTGTTYNEQFF
length: 16
D: TRBD2
V: TRBV4-3
J: TRBJ2-1
size: few

DNA: TGTGCCAGCAGCGTAGAAGGGCGACCCTACGAGCAGTACTTC
CDR3: CASSVEGRPYEQYF
length: 14
D: .
V: TRBV9
J: TRBJ2-7
size: once

DNA: TGTGCCAGCAGCGTAGCTAGCGCCTACAATGAGCAGTTCTTC
CDR3: CASSVASAYNEQFF
length: 14
D: .
V: TRBV9
J: TRBJ2-1
size: few

DNA: TGTGCCAGCACCCACGGACGCTACGAGCAGTACTTC
CDR3: CASTHGRYEQYF
length: 12
D: .
V: TRBV7-9
J: TRBJ2-7
size: few

DNA: TGCAGCGGCGGGTCTGGAGATACGCAGTATTTT
CDR3: CSGGSGDTQYF
length: 11
D: .
V: TRBV29-1
J: TRBJ2-3
size: few

DNA: TGTGCCAGCAGCGTCGACGGACGCTCCTACGAGCAGTACTTC
CDR3: CASSVDGRSYEQYF
length: 14
D: .
V: TRBV9
J: TRBJ2-7
size: .

DNA: TGTGCCAGCAGCTTATCCCCCGGGGAGCTGTTTTTT
CDR3: CASSLSPGELFF
length: 12
D: .
V: TRBV7-9
J: TRBJ2-2
size: .

DNA: TGTGCCAGCAGCTTAGTTGTAGGGGATAGGACCCAGTACTTC
CDR3: CASSLVVGDRTQYF
length: 14
D: .
V: TRBV11-2
J: TRBJ2-5
size: .

DNA: TGTGCCAGCAGTCGATACCGGGGCACAGATACGCAGTATTTT
CDR3: CASSRYRGTDTQYF
length: 14
D: .
V: TRBV7-7
J: TRBJ2-3
size: .

DNA: TGTGCCAGCAGCCTCCCGGCCGGGGAGCTGTTTTTT
CDR3: CASSLPAGELFF
length: 12
D: .
V: TRBV9
J: TRBJ2-2
size: .

DNA: TGCAGCGTTGAACTCGCTTTGGGGAACACTGAAGCTTTCTTT
CDR3: CSVELALGNTEAFF
length: 14
D: .
V: TRBV29-1
J: TRBJ1-1
size: .

DNA: TGTGCCAGCTCACCATCCTGGGGGAGCTCCTACGAGCAGTACTTC
CDR3: CASSPSWGSSYEQYF
length: 15
D: .
V: TRBV18
J: TRBJ2-7
size: .

DNA: TGTGCCAGCGGGGGCGGGAATCAGCCCCAGCATTTT
CDR3: CASGGGNQPQHF
length: 12
D: .
V: TRBV6-6
J: TRBJ1-5
size: .

DNA: TGTGCCAGCAGCGCATATAGCGGCTCCTACAATGAGCAGTTCTTC
CDR3: CASSAYSGSYNEQFF
length: 15
D: .
V: TRBV7-9
J: TRBJ2-1
size: few

DNA: TGTGCCATCACTTCACCGTCTGGGGCCAACGTCCTGACTTTC
CDR3: CAITSPSGANVLTF
length: 14
D: .
V: TRBV10-3
J: TRBJ2-6
size: few

DNA: TGCGCCAGCAGCCTAGATCCGGACAGGGCTACCGAGCAGTACTTC
CDR3: CASSLDPDRATEQYF
length: 15
D: TRBD1
V: TRBV4-3
J: TRBJ2-7
size: few

DNA: TGTGCCAGCAGCCTCCCAGATCAGCCCCAGCATTTT
CDR3: CASSLPDQPQHF
length: 12
D: .
V: TRBV7-9
J: TRBJ1-5
size: .

DNA: TGTGCCAGCAGCTTAGTGGACAGGTTGAACACTGAAGCTTTCTTT
CDR3: CASSLVDRLNTEAFF
length: 15
D: TRBD1
V: TRBV7-2
J: TRBJ1-1
size: few

DNA: TGTGCCAGCAGCCAAGTTCCCGACAATGAGCAGTTCTTC
CDR3: CASSQVPDNEQFF
length: 13
D: .
V: TRBV4-2
J: TRBJ2-1
size: few

DNA: TGTGCCAGCAGTATGCCGGGACAGCAGAGGAATGAGCAGTTCTTC
CDR3: CASSMPGQQRNEQFF
length: 15
D: TRBD1
V: TRBV5-4
J: TRBJ2-1
size: .

DNA: TGTGCCAGTAGTACGGAGAATGCGGGAGAGCAGTACTTC
CDR3: CASSTENAGEQYF
length: 13
D: .
V: TRBV19
J: TRBJ2-7
size: few

DNA: TGCGCCAGCAGCGTAGGACAGACCCAAGAGACCCAGTACTTC
CDR3: CASSVGQTQETQYF
length: 14
D: .
V: TRBV5-1
J: TRBJ2-5
size: .

DNA: TGCGCCAGCAGCTTGGGGACTGGGGCCAACGTCCTGACTTTC
CDR3: CASSLGTGANVLTF
length: 14
D: .
V: TRBV5-1
J: TRBJ2-6
size: .

DNA: TGTGCCAGCGGCGGGACCGAATACAATGAGCAGTTCTTC
CDR3: CASGGTEYNEQFF
length: 13
D: .
V: TRBV9
J: TRBJ2-1
size: .

DNA: TGTGCCAGCGGGACAGGGCTCACCGGGGAGCTGTTTTTT
CDR3: CASGTGLTGELFF
length: 13
D: TRBD1
V: TRBV2
J: TRBJ2-2
size: .

DNA: TGTGCCAGCAGTTCGACAACCACAGCCTACGAGCAGTACTTC
CDR3: CASSSTTTAYEQYF
length: 14
D: .
V: TRBV28
J: TRBJ2-7
size: few

DNA: TGTGCCAGCAGCGTAGGAGGCGGAGGCTACAATGAGCAGTTCTTC
CDR3: CASSVGGGGYNEQFF
length: 15
D: .
V: TRBV9
J: TRBJ2-1
size: few

DNA: TGCAGCGTTGGTTACTCTGGGGCCAACGTCCTGACTTTC
CDR3: CSVGYSGANVLTF
length: 13
D: .
V: TRBV29-1
J: TRBJ2-6
size: .

DNA: TGTGCCAGCAGCTCAAACACGGGAAACACTGAAGCTTTCTTT
CDR3: CASSSNTGNTEAFF
length: 14
D: .
V: TRBV11-2
J: TRBJ1-1
size: few

DNA: TGTGCCACCAGCCCGAGGGGGCCATCCACAGATACGCAGTATTTT
CDR3: CATSPRGPSTDTQYF
length: 15
D: TRBD1
V: TRBV15
J: TRBJ2-3
size: once

DNA: TGTGCCAGCAGCTCCTCAGGGAGGGGTGGTGAAAAACTGTTTTTT
CDR3: CASSSSGRGGEKLFF
length: 15
D: .
V: TRBV7-9
J: TRBJ1-4
size: few

DNA: TGTGCCAGCACCGTTTTTTCCGGGGAGCTGTTTTTT
CDR3: CASTVFSGELFF
length: 12
D: .
V: TRBV28
J: TRBJ2-2
size: few